A single sample gave rise to the 28 T cell receptor beta chains below, sequenced in a study of cytomegalovirus exposure and HLA in healthy donors. Primers for the PCR totalled 60 Vbeta and 13 Jbeta. Measured with immunoSEQ multiplex PCR; TCRdb has only the in-frame clones, and not every one. This repertoire shows 130,000 or so clones, around 70% found once; its top ten account for 6.6%. Sequencing used PBMCs. The origin of the receptors is a man aged 35 to 55 in good health and CMV-seropositive.

The chain uses TRBV18 and TRBJ2-5; a weak D match, TRBD1 (6 bases). There are 15 residues in the CDR3. Between the trimmed V and J ends, which lost 6 bases and 2 bases, there was a span of 16 bases. Germline V gene data show CDR1 as KGHSH and CDR2 as LQKENI. CDR3 residues: CASSPTQGDQETQYF. In DNA, the CDR3 is TGTGCCAGCTCGCCGACACAGGGTGATCAAGAGACCCAGTACTTC.

The genes are TRBV28 and TRBJ2-4; tentatively, D is TRBD2 (6 bases). V was pared by 4 bases and J by 7 bases, with 14 bases between. This CDR3 comprises 14 residues. The V gene's germline CDR1 is MDHEN and CDR2 SYDVKM. In DNA form, the CDR3 reads TGTGCCAGCAGTTCCCGGACTAATTACAACATTCAGTACTTC. It translates to CASSSRTNYNIQYF. The complete variable domain, with remaining parts taken from reference TRBV28 and TRBJ2-4, reads DVKVTQSSRYLVKRTGEKVFLECVQDMDHENMFWYRQDPGLGLRLIYFSYDVKMKEKGDIPEGYSVSREKKERFSLILESASTNQTSMYLCASSSRTNYNIQYFGAGTRLSVL.

The rearrangement uses TRBV7-2 and TRBJ2-5; D possibly corresponds to TRBD1 (6 bases). Judging by the DNA end, TRBJ2-7 fits better; the J call may be wrong. This CDR3 spans 15 amino acids. Germline assignment: CDR1 SGHTA and CDR2 FQGNSA. The CDR3: CASSLDQGSTYEQYF. The CDR3 DNA follows: TGTGCCAGCAGCTTAGATCAGGGGTCAACCTACGAGCAGTACTTC.

The gene calls are TRBV19 and TRBJ1-6, with 7 positions matching TRBD1. Germline V CDR1 and CDR2: LNHDA, SQIVND (reference sequence). This CDR3 region has 15 residues. V lost 3 bases to trimming and J lost 10 bases; unmatched junction nucleotides: 9. The CDR3 reads CASSILGQAGSPLHF. CDR3 nucleotides: TGTGCCAGTAGTATCCTCGGACAGGCCGGATCACCCCTCCACTTT.

The chain is built from TRBV6-5 and TRBJ2-7, with D perhaps TRBD1 (6 bases). CDR3 length: 14 residues. Germline assignment: CDR1 MNHEY and CDR2 SVGAGI. V was shortened by 0 bases and J by 3 bases, with 9 bases between the two germline ends. CDR3 loop: CASSYSGTLYEQYF. CDR3 nucleotides: TGTGCCAGCAGTTACTCGGGGACACTCTACGAGCAGTACTTC.

The J gene is TRBJ1-1, the V gene TRBV5-6; D is uncertain. The length of the CDR3 is 14 residues. CDR1 and CDR2 (germline): SGHDT, YYEEEE. V dropped 0 bases and J dropped 3 bases, with 9 bases sitting between them. CDR3 bases: TGTGCCAGCAGCTTGGAGTTTACGGACACTGAAGCTTTCTTT. Residues: CASSLEFTDTEAFF.

The chain links TRBV6-5 to TRBJ2-2, with a weak D call TRBD1 (5 bases). CDR1 MNHEY and CDR2 SVGAGI come from the germline V gene. This CDR3 contains 12 residues. V shed 5 bases and J shed 5 bases, with 6 bases lying between them. The chain's CDR3 is CASSRQTGELFF. The CDR3 coding sequence is TGTGCCAGCAGTAGACAGACCGGGGAGCTGTTTTTT.

This clone was seen a handful of times. The V and J genes are TRBV25-1 and TRBJ2-7; possibly TRBD2 for D (6 bases). The germline V gene encodes CDR1 MGHDK and CDR2 SYGVNS. Between the trimmed V and J ends, which lost 6 bases and 5 bases, there was a span of 17 bases. The CDR3 loop spans 14 amino acids. This chain's CDR3 is CASSKGQWGDEQYF. In DNA form, the CDR3 reads TGTGCCAGCAGCAAAGGGCAGTGGGGGGACGAGCAGTACTTC.

This rearrangement joins TRBV30 to TRBJ2-7; weak D call: TRBD2 (7 bases). The germline CDR1 and CDR2 sequences are GTSNPN and SVGIG (reference sequence). The CDR3 covers 14 residues. The ends were cut back, 3 bases at V and 2 bases at J, with 14 bases in the middle. The CDR3 is CAWSGRGAPYEQYF. The CDR3 DNA reads as TGTGCCTGGAGCGGTCGGGGGGCCCCCTACGAGCAGTACTTC. The complete variable domain, with remaining parts taken from reference TRBV30 and TRBJ2-7, reads SQTIHQWPATLVQPVGSPLSLECTVEGTSNPNLYWYRQAAGRGLQLLFYSVGIGQISSEVPQNLSASRPQDRQFILSSKKLLLSDSGFYLCAWSGRGAPYEQYFGPGTRLTVT.

The gene calls are TRBV4-2 and TRBJ1-2; D not certain. The V end was cut by 0 bases, the J end by 1 base, with 12 bases between. The CDR3 length is 16 residues. Germline values: CDR1 LGHNA, CDR2 YNFKEQ. For the CDR3, the DNA is TGTGCCAGCAGCCAAGAGAGCAGGCAGAATAACTATGGCTACACCTTC. The encoded protein is CASSQESRQNNYGYTF.

This clone occurred a few times. The chain uses TRBV18 and TRBJ2-5; 8 bases are shared with TRBD1. Germline V gene data show CDR1 as KGHSH and CDR2 as LQKENI. Trimming at V came to 6 bases and at J to 5 bases, leaving 8 bases not matched to a gene. The CDR3 loop spans 14 amino acids. CDR3 in amino acids: CASSPGQEGETQYF. The CDR3 DNA reads TGTGCCAGCTCGCCGGGACAGGAAGGGGAGACCCAGTACTTC.

The chain employs TRBV13 and TRBJ1-1, with 11 nucleotides matching TRBD1. The V and J ends lost 4 bases and 5 bases, in that order; junction bases with no gene match: 6. Germline CDR1 is PRHDT and CDR2 is FYEKMQ (reference sequence). The length of the CDR3 is 15 residues. CDR3 loop: CASSSRTGGKTEAFF. The CDR3 DNA follows: TGTGCCAGCAGCTCCAGGACAGGGGGCAAAACTGAAGCTTTCTTT.

CDR3 residues: CSVEDQSGRNGYTF. In DNA, the CDR3 is TGCAGCGTTGAAGATCAATCCGGGAGGAACGGCTACACCTTC. This chain joins TRBV29-1 and TRBJ1-2; D remains unclear. Germline V gene data show CDR1 as SQVTM and CDR2 as ANQGSEA. The CDR3 extends over 14 amino acids. V was pared by 0 bases and J by 8 bases, with 16 bases between.

This clone turned up a few times. This chain connects TRBV11-2 to TRBJ2-7, with 10 positions matching TRBD1. This CDR3 comprises 15 residues. V dropped 4 bases and J dropped 3; count of bases not matched to a gene: 6. The V gene's germline CDR1 is SGHAT and CDR2 FQNNGV. The CDR3 nucleotides read TGTGCCAGCAGCTCCTTGAGGGACAGGGGCTACGAGCAGTACTTC. Protein: CASSSLRDRGYEQYF.

About this clone itself: Germline is not matched at one junction end, which may reflect a read error. The V gene is TRBV7-7, the J gene TRBJ2-7; 7 bases are a match to TRBD2. CDR3 length: 13 amino acids. Germline CDR1 is SSHAT and CDR2 is FNYEAQ (reference sequence). CDR3 bases: TGTGCTAGCAGCTTAGATGCGGGGGACGAGCAGTACTTC. This gives the protein CASSLDAGDEQYF.

The chain has TRBV5-1 and TRBJ2-5; D is perhaps TRBD2 (6 bases). The J call may be in error: the DNA end matches TRBJ2-7 better. From germline, CDR1 is SGHRS and CDR2 YFSETQ. This CDR3 comprises 13 residues. DNA of the CDR3: TGCGCCAGCAGCCCCGGGGGAGGCCACGAGCAGTACTTC. Translation: CASSPGGGHEQYF.

The chain has TRBV6-1 and TRBJ2-6; D uncertain. CDR3 size: 15 residues. The germline CDR1 and CDR2 sequences are MNHNS and SASEGT. Trimming took 4 bases from V and 0 from J, leaving 7 bases between them. In DNA, the CDR3 is TGTGCCAGCAGTGTGGTCAGCTCTGGGGCCAACGTCCTGACTTTC. This sequence encodes CASSVVSSGANVLTF.

This clone showed up just once. The V gene is TRBV7-9, the J gene TRBJ2-5; 7 bases align to TRBD1. This CDR3 spans 13 amino acids. Germline CDR1 and CDR2: SEHNR and FQNEAQ (reference sequence). V shed 5 bases, J shed 3 bases, and the junction held 3 bases outside the gene matches. CDR3 coding DNA: TGTGCCAGCAGCCGGACAGGAAAAGAGACCCAGTACTTC. Translation gives CASSRTGKETQYF. Together with reference TRBV7-9 and TRBJ2-5, the CDR3 gives the full variable domain: DTGVSQNPRHKITKRGQNVTFRCDPISEHNRLYWYRQTLGQGPEFLTYFQNEAQLEKSRLLSDRFSAERPKGSFSTLEIQRTEQGDSAMYLCASSRTGKETQYFGPGTRLLVL.

The chain is built from TRBV1 and TRBJ2-5; the table names TRBD2, a call not compared with the DNA. TRBV1 is deemed a pseudogene. The CDR3 extends over 17 amino acids. CDR3 sequence: CTSSQTPRDWSRETQYF. The CDR3, as DNA: TGCACCAGCAGCCAAACTCCCCGGGACTGGTCTCGGGAGACCCAGTACTTC.

The chain uses TRBV30 and TRBJ2-2; D may be TRBD1 (6 bases). This CDR3 region has 14 residues. Trimming stripped 1 base from V and 2 bases from J, with 8 bases between. The germline V gene has CDR1 GTSNPN and CDR2 SVGIG (reference sequence). In nucleotides, the CDR3 is TGTGCCTGGAGTGGGACAGCAAACACCGGGGAGCTGTTTTTT. It specifies CAWSGTANTGELFF.

The chain combines TRBV27 with TRBJ2-3, with D possibly being TRBD1 (6 bases). V lost 6 bases and J lost 7, with 14 bases in between. CDR1 and CDR2 from the germline V gene are MNHEY and SMNVEV (reference sequence). This CDR3 is 13 amino acids long. CDR3 in DNA: TGTGCCAGCAGCCTAACAGGGCCAAATACGCAGTATTTT. This gives the protein CASSLTGPNTQYF.

Points on this clone: Other DNA variants within this sample encode the same CDR3. V gene TRBV27 combines with J gene TRBJ2-7; D ambiguous. Germline assignment: CDR1 MNHEY and CDR2 SMNVEV (reference sequence). The V end was cut by 3 bases, the J end by 0 bases, with 9 bases between. The CDR3 consists of 14 residues. The CDR3 nucleotides are TGTGCCAGCAGTTTTTCCTCTAGCTCCTACGAGCAGTACTTC. The encoded protein is CASSFSSSSYEQYF.

This chain joins TRBV7-8 and TRBJ2-1; no firm D call. The CDR3 covers 12 residues. The V end lost 8 bases, the J end lost 4 bases, and 9 bases lay between the germline ends. Germline V gene lookup returns CDR1 SGHVS and CDR2 FQNEAQ. CDR3 protein: CASFAAYNEQFF. CDR3 coding DNA: TGTGCCAGCTTCGCGGCTTACAATGAGCAGTTCTTC.

The J gene is TRBJ2-3, the V gene TRBV10-1; a weak D match, TRBD2 (6 bases). V lost 5 bases and J 1 base, leaving 10 bases between the germline ends. The CDR3 is made up of 14 amino acids. Germline CDR1 reads WNHNN; CDR2 reads SYGVQD (reference sequence). CDR3 in amino acids: CASSRREGTDTQYF. The CDR3 coding sequence is TGCGCCAGCAGTCGCAGGGAGGGCACAGATACGCAGTATTTT.

CDR3 DNA sequence: TGCGCCAGCAGCCGCGGTGGCTACGAGCAGTACTTC. Translation: CASSRGGYEQYF. The chain joins TRBV4-1 to TRBJ2-7; D is undetermined. CDR3 length: 12 residues. V gave up 4 bases and J gave up 3 bases, with 7 bases separating them. CDR1 is MGHRA, CDR2 YSYEKL, per germline.

This clone showed up just a few times. V and J are TRBV6-6 and TRBJ2-3; 12 nucleotides align to TRBD2. V trimming: 6 bases; J trimming: 4 bases; junction bases outside the gene matches: 2. The V gene's germline CDR1 is MNHNY and CDR2 SVGAGI (reference sequence). The CDR3 covers 14 residues. The CDR3, as DNA: TGTGCCAGCAGAGCTAGCGGGGGGGCAGATACGCAGTATTTT. Translating gives CASRASGGADTQYF.

J is TRBJ1-2 and V is TRBV5-6, with D perhaps matching TRBD1 (5 bases). This CDR3 has 15 amino acids. Germline CDR1 SGHDT, CDR2 YYEEEE. V was shortened by 4 bases and J by 3 bases, with 16 bases between the two germline ends. CDR3 nucleotides: TGTGCCAGCAGCCCTATAGTCGACAGCCACTATGGCTACACCTTC. It is translated as CASSPIVDSHYGYTF.

The chain couples TRBV5-1 to TRBJ1-2; TRBD1 matches at 8 bases. This CDR3 has 14 amino acids. The V gene's germline CDR1 is SGHRS and CDR2 YFSETQ. Trimming cost V 0 bases and J 6 bases; bases outside gene matches: 4. The CDR3 DNA reads as TGCGCCAGCAGCTTGGAGGGCAGGGGGCATGGCTACACCTTC. Translated: CASSLEGRGHGYTF.